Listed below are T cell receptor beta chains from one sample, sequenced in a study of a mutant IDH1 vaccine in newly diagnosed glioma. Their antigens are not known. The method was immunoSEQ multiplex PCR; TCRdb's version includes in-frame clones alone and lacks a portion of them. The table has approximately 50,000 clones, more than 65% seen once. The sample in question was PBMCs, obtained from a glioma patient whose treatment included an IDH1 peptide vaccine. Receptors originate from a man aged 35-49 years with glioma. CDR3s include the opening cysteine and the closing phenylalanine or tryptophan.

CDR3: CATLRDPGAALHF; J: TRBJ1-6; V: TRBV6-1
CDR3: CAIRTTGGELFF; J: TRBJ2-2; V: TRBV10-3
CDR3: CASSQGDIYDPYEQYF; J: TRBJ2-7; V: TRBV4-1
CDR3: CASSEARGTPNTEAFF; J: TRBJ1-1; V: TRBV2
CDR3: CAINNYWGNTEAFF; J: TRBJ1-1; V: TRBV5-4
CDR3: CASSLAGSFLRETQYF; J: TRBJ2-5; V: TRBV7-2
CDR3: CASSESRGSGAEAFF; J: TRBJ1-1; V: TRBV25-1
CDR3: CASSLEGMNTEAFF; J: TRBJ1-1; V: TRBV5-1
CDR3: CASSPPVGGTEAFF; J: TRBJ1-1; V: TRBV9
CDR3: CASSLEGFQPQHF; J: TRBJ1-5; V: TRBV7-2
CDR3: CASSVVPGTGNSPLHF; J: TRBJ1-6; V: TRBV5-8
CDR3: CASSPRQGVGEQYF; J: TRBJ2-7; V: TRBV18
CDR3: CASSLSGGAYGANVLTF; J: TRBJ2-6; V: TRBV5-4
CDR3: CASSLPGGTEAFF; J: TRBJ1-1; V: TRBV5-1
CDR3: CASSFQQARESSYNSPLHF; J: TRBJ1-6; V: TRBV2
CDR3: CASTGDRGRNGYTF; J: TRBJ1-2; V: TRBV19
CDR3: CSVEGQAYEQYF; J: TRBJ2-7; V: TRBV29-1
CDR3: CASSLVVLAGEAYEQYF; J: TRBJ2-7; V: TRBV5-4
CDR3: CAIRGTGGFYGYTF; J: TRBJ1-2; V: TRBV10-3
CDR3: CASSMYRQGTTDTQYF; J: TRBJ2-3; V: TRBV21-1
CDR3: CASSLAGGNTEAFF; J: TRBJ1-1; V: TRBV7-8
CDR3: CASSFGAYGWQYF; J: TRBJ2-7; V: TRBV27
CDR3: CASSWEGGANVLTF; J: TRBJ2-6; V: TRBV5-1
CDR3: CSVRESSYEQYF; J: TRBJ2-7; V: TRBV29-1
CDR3: CTSSQERGVSYNEQFF; J: TRBJ2-1; V: TRBV1
CDR3: CASGRGDSYEQYF; J: TRBJ2-7; V: TRBV6-1
CDR3: CASSSTQIRGNEKLFF; J: TRBJ1-4; V: TRBV5-4
CDR3: CAWSVGLADQEAQYF; J: TRBJ2-5; V: TRBV30
CDR3: CASSLGGQSYGYTF; J: TRBJ1-2; V: TRBV5-1
CDR3: CASSMGQGSPYGYTF; J: TRBJ1-2; V: TRBV19
CDR3: CAWSRLRDTIYF; J: TRBJ1-3; V: TRBV30
CDR3: CASRKGATYEQYF; J: TRBJ2-7; V: TRBV5-8
CDR3: CASSVQGHTGELFF; J: TRBJ2-2; V: TRBV2
CDR3: CASSPTGELFF; J: TRBJ2-2; V: TRBV18
CDR3: CASSWGQGARTEAFF; J: TRBJ1-1; V: TRBV2
CDR3: CASSVGGSTEAFF; J: TRBJ1-1; V: TRBV6-1
CDR3: CASSSGTAGDQPQHF; J: TRBJ1-5; V: TRBV27
CDR3: CARSLVIQLYTEAFF; J: TRBJ1-1; V: TRBV5-3
CDR3: CASSLDREEKLFF; J: TRBJ1-4; V: TRBV7-6
CDR3: CASSYRTGWPTEAFF; J: TRBJ1-1; V: TRBV2
CDR3: CSVRQVATYEQYF; J: TRBJ2-7; V: TRBV29-1
CDR3: CASIADDRANEKLFF; J: TRBJ1-4; V: TRBV7-8
CDR3: CASSQAQRGAGTDTQYF; J: TRBJ2-3; V: TRBV4-2
CDR3: CASSLEFGYGYTF; J: TRBJ1-2; V: TRBV5-1
CDR3: CATSRDRLLEAFF; J: TRBJ1-1; V: TRBV15
CDR3: CSCSGGASEYNEQFF; J: TRBJ2-1; V: TRBV29-1
CDR3: CASTTLDENYGYTF; J: TRBJ1-2; V: TRBV5-6
CDR3: CASSFDSGGYEQYF; J: TRBJ2-7; V: TRBV7-2
CDR3: CASSEAGRVGSPLHF; J: TRBJ1-6; V: TRBV6-1
CDR3: CASIDGGKGYEQYF; J: TRBJ2-7; V: TRBV6-1
CDR3: CASRRSSGNTIYF; J: TRBJ1-3; V: TRBV25-1
CDR3: CASGLDAGQPQHF; J: TRBJ1-5; V: TRBV12-5
CDR3: CASSQNLRTANYGYTF; J: TRBJ1-2; V: TRBV4-1
CDR3: CASSIRPDSYQPQHF; J: TRBJ1-5; V: TRBV19
CDR3: CASSYSARRPEKLFF; J: TRBJ1-4; V: TRBV6-5
CDR3: CASSTGTVYGYTF; J: TRBJ1-2; V: TRBV5-4
CDR3: CASSADSGWTQYF; J: TRBJ2-5; V: TRBV7-9
CDR3: CASSLVAGPTDTQYF; J: TRBJ2-3; V: TRBV5-1
CDR3: CASSSGTFHQPQHF; J: TRBJ1-5; V: TRBV7-9
CDR3: CASSQVGSGQPQHF; J: TRBJ1-5; V: TRBV19